The entry below gives a single T cell receptor (beta chain) sequence along with its context. No cell sorting was done before RNA was extracted from the tissue. More than 3 cm separated this lung sample from the edge of the tumor. The data stem from a study of tumor and adjacent non-tumor tissue in lung cancer. Three rounds of nested PCR, following a modified ARM-PCR protocol, produced the TCRbeta library. In TCRdb, the multiplex PCR reads were re-called with MiXCR into one record per CDR3 protein. The sample consists of 85,000 to 130,000 distinct CDR3 sequences, about 60% of them appearing once. The CDR3 runs to 16 residues. The ends were cut back, 7 bases at V and 0 bases at J, with 16 bases in the middle. Germline V lookup: CDR1 LGHNA, CDR2 YNFKEQ.

Sequenced material: distant non-tumor lung tissue. This sequence originates from a young man with non-small cell lung cancer. The chain combines TRBV4-2 with TRBJ2-1, with D unclear. The CDR3 reads CASIRFEECSYNEQFF. The CDR3 DNA reads TGTGCCAGCATCCGTTTTGAGGAATGCTCCTACAATGAGCAGTTCTTC.